The subject of this entry is one T cell receptor beta chain. Its antigen remains unknown. It was cDNA, reverse transcribed from extracted RNA, that served as the sequencing template. Data came from immunoSEQ multiplex PCR; TCRdb stores just in-frame clones and leaves some out. The data contain over 70,000 clones, roughly 66% of them singletons. The record originates from a study of CD8+ T cells in alopecia areata. Study-wide results and limits: Normal scalp had lower clonality than lesional scalp, with alopecia totalis/universalis lesions showing this most strongly. TCR sharing across patients was less clear than in mice, possibly HLA-related. Any link of baseline CD8+ expansion to response, resting on one nonresponder, remains uncertain.

The germline V gene encodes CDR1 LNHDA and CDR2 SQIVND (reference sequence). J was trimmed by 0 bases and V by 6 bases; bases with no gene match: 7. This CDR3 is 16 amino acids long. The treatment denotes: oral pan-JAK inhibitor, 5-10 mg twice daily. Peripheral blood samples and lesional scalp punch biopsies were obtained from alopecia areata patients. This receptor was taken from a human donor with alopecia areata. The V call is TRBV19, the J call TRBJ2-1; 8 positions agree with TRBD2. Source: CD8+ T cells sorted from blood, taken at week 24, from a patient treated with tofacitinib. DNA for the CDR3: TGTGCCAGTAGCGGAGTAGCGGGAAGCTCCTACAATGAGCAGTTCTTC. Residues: CASSGVAGSSYNEQFF.